The present T cell receptor beta chain was sequenced within a study of shared clonotypes between healthy human individuals. CDR1 is SGHNT and CDR2 is YYREEE in the germline V gene (reference sequence). The CDR3 extends over 14 amino acids. V gave up 0 bases and J gave up 8 bases, with 14 bases separating them. Profiling relied on immunoSEQ multiplex PCR, and the TCRdb table lists in-frame clones only, not all of them. The table includes about 2.2 million clones, roughly 93% detected once. Naive CD8 populations comprised CD45RO-negative cells positively selected for CCR7, excluding terminally differentiated effector memory CD45RA+ cells.

The J gene is TRBJ1-2, the V gene TRBV5-4; D is possibly TRBD1 (6 bases). Specimen: naive CD8+ T cells from PBMCs. The TCR sequence derives from a young man in good health. Some clones in this sample may be carry-over from other donors' samples. The CDR3 DNA sequence: TGTGCCAGCAGCTTGGAGTCAGGGGCCCTAGGCTACACCTTC. Amino acids: CASSLESGALGYTF.